This is a list of T cell receptor beta chains from one sample in a study of cytomegalovirus exposure and HLA in healthy donors. Measured with immunoSEQ multiplex PCR; TCRdb has only the in-frame clones, and not every one. The data show some 110,000 clones, roughly 77% seen once. Sample: PBMCs. These TCRs come from a woman in her thirties in good health and CMV-seronegative. CDR3s include the opening cysteine and the closing phenylalanine or tryptophan. D genes are given only for firm matches. Rows give clone size only sometimes, using once, few, many, or a class for an expanded clone.

v_gene	j_gene	d_gene	abundance	CDR3aa	CDR3nt
TRBV5-1	TRBJ2-5	-	once	CASTPQGQETQYF	TGCGCCAGCACTCCCCAGGGCCAAGAGACCCAGTACTTC
TRBV14	TRBJ1-2	TRBD1	-	CASSRTGTGVGYTF	TGTGCCAGCAGCCGAACCGGGACAGGGGTTGGCTACACCTTC
TRBV5-1	TRBJ2-2	-	-	CASSFGPGRNTGELFF	TGCGCCAGCAGCTTTGGGCCAGGGCGGAACACCGGGGAGCTGTTTTTT
TRBV2	TRBJ1-2	-	-	CASNRGDYGYTF	TGTGCCAGCAACCGGGGTGACTATGGCTACACCTTC
TRBV5-1	TRBJ2-1	TRBD2	-	CASSPGLAGLNEQFF	TGCGCCAGCAGCCCGGGACTAGCGGGACTCAATGAGCAGTTCTTC
TRBV6-6	TRBJ1-3	-	few	CASSTSGNTIYF	TGTGCCAGCAGTACCAGTGGAAACACCATATATTTT
TRBV19	TRBJ2-7	TRBD2	-	CASSSAGVPWEQYF	TGTGCCAGTAGTTCGGCGGGAGTCCCCTGGGAGCAGTACTTC
TRBV6-5	TRBJ2-2	TRBD2	-	CASRGLAGATGELFF	TGTGCCAGCAGAGGACTAGCGGGAGCCACCGGGGAGCTGTTTTTT
TRBV7-6	TRBJ2-5	-	-	CASSPGLRETQYF	TGTGCCAGCAGCCCGGGACTTAGGGAGACCCAGTACTTC
TRBV9	TRBJ2-7	TRBD1	-	CASSPGQSTYEQYF	TGTGCCAGCAGTCCGGGACAGTCAACCTACGAGCAGTACTTC
TRBV15	TRBJ1-2	TRBD1	-	CATSRGNRGGSYGYTF	TGTGCCACCAGCAGAGGGAACAGGGGAGGAAGCTATGGCTACACCTTC
TRBV28	TRBJ1-5	TRBD1	-	CASSQGVGNQPQHF	TGTGCCAGCAGCCAGGGGGTAGGAAATCAGCCCCAGCATTTT
TRBV19	TRBJ1-3	TRBD1	-	CASSPRGYSGNTIYF	TGTGCCAGTAGTCCCAGGGGGTACTCTGGAAACACCATATATTTT
TRBV7-9	TRBJ1-1	-	-	CASSSLGAVGTEAFF	TGTGCCAGCAGCAGTCTGGGGGCAGTAGGCACTGAAGCTTTCTTT
TRBV19	TRBJ2-1	-	-	CASKTQTDSYNEQFF	TGTGCCAGTAAGACCCAGACAGACTCCTACAATGAGCAGTTCTTC
TRBV11-2	TRBJ1-2	-	-	CASRGSGDGYTF	TGTGCCAGCAGGGGGTCAGGGGATGGCTACACCTTC
TRBV30	TRBJ1-2	TRBD1	-	CAWSQGGRGYTF	TGTGCCTGGAGCCAGGGGGGAAGGGGCTACACCTTC
TRBV29-1	TRBJ1-2	-	-	CSAPNRDISYGYTF	TGCAGCGCCCCAAACCGGGACATATCCTATGGCTACACCTTC
TRBV28	TRBJ2-7	-	-	CASSLSQGAYEQYF	TGTGCCAGCAGTTTATCACAGGGTGCCTACGAGCAGTACTTC
TRBV5-1	TRBJ1-2	-	-	CASSPAGYRPNYGYTF	TGCGCCAGCAGCCCCGCCGGCTACAGGCCGAACTATGGCTACACCTTC
TRBV5-1	TRBJ2-1	-	-	CASSPQVGREEEQFF	TGCGCCAGCAGCCCCCAGGTCGGCAGGGAGGAAGAGCAGTTCTTC
TRBV4-2	TRBJ2-1	-	-	CASSLDYREQFF	TGTGCCAGCAGCCTAGACTACCGTGAGCAGTTCTTC
TRBV7-9	TRBJ2-7	TRBD2	few	CASSLGSTGGGEQYF	TGTGCCAGCAGCTTAGGGTCTACGGGAGGAGGAGAGCAGTACTTC
TRBV7-7	TRBJ2-2	TRBD2	once	CASSPNPSGPGELFF	TGTGCTAGCAGCCCTAACCCTAGCGGGCCCGGGGAGCTGTTTTTT
TRBV29-1	TRBJ1-1	TRBD1	-	CSVSRQGGTEAFF	TGCAGCGTTTCAAGACAGGGAGGAACTGAAGCTTTCTTT
TRBV30	TRBJ1-1	TRBD1	-	CALKGGLNTEAFF	TGTGCCCTAAAAGGGGGCTTAAACACTGAAGCTTTCTTT
TRBV5-1	TRBJ2-1	TRBD1	-	CASSQDREAANEQFF	TGCGCCAGCAGTCAGGACAGGGAGGCCGCCAATGAGCAGTTCTTC
TRBV9	TRBJ1-3	-	-	CASSATPSGNTIYF	TGTGCCAGCAGCGCAACACCCTCTGGAAACACCATATATTTT
TRBV27	TRBJ1-6	-	-	CASRQISSYNSPLHF	TGTGCCAGCAGACAAATCAGCTCCTATAATTCACCCCTCCACTTT
TRBV4-1	TRBJ2-3	-	-	CAAGSGASDTQYF	TGCGCCGCCGGATCTGGGGCTTCAGATACGCAGTATTTT
TRBV5-4	TRBJ2-7	TRBD2	-	CASSFSGTNSYEQYF	TGTGCCAGCAGCTTTTCCGGGACTAACAGCTACGAGCAGTACTTC
TRBV19	TRBJ2-5	TRBD2	-	CASSPFGTRTRSGSGETQYF	TGTGCCAGTAGTCCCTTCGGGACACGTACCCGTAGCGGGAGTGGGGAGACCCAGTACTTC
TRBV5-6	TRBJ2-7	TRBD1	once	CASSIGQDYEQYF	TGTGCCAGCAGCATTGGACAGGACTACGAGCAGTACTTC
TRBV5-6	TRBJ2-1	TRBD2	-	CASSPETSGGVNEQFF	TGTGCCAGCAGCCCCGAGACTAGCGGGGGGGTGAATGAGCAGTTCTTC
TRBV19	TRBJ1-4	-	-	CASSIDRQGALEKLFF	TGTGCCAGTAGTATAGATCGGCAAGGGGCCCTTGAAAAACTGTTTTTT
TRBV6-4	TRBJ1-5	-	-	CASSDPSRGLVRYSNQPQHF	TGTGCCAGCAGTGACCCCTCCCGGGGACTGGTGCGCTATAGCAATCAGCCCCAGCATTTT
TRBV19	TRBJ2-7	TRBD1	-	CASSTRGREQYF	TGTGCCAGTAGTACCAGGGGGCGTGAGCAGTACTTC
TRBV15	TRBJ1-2	TRBD1	-	CATSREDREVYGYTF	TGTGCCACCAGCAGAGAGGACAGGGAAGTTTATGGCTACACCTTC
TRBV30	TRBJ1-2	-	-	CAWSGGGGHYGYTF	TGTGCCTGGAGTGGCGGGGGAGGACACTATGGCTACACCTTC
TRBV19	TRBJ1-4	-	few	CASSIGGDIRNEKLFF	TGTGCCAGTAGTATTGGTGGCGACATACGTAATGAAAAACTGTTTTTT
TRBV10-3	TRBJ1-1	TRBD1	-	CATGGQGATLSEAFF	TGTGCCACCGGGGGACAGGGCGCCACTCTCAGTGAAGCTTTCTTT